This is a list of T cell receptor beta chains from one sample in a study of blood T cell repertoires in COVID-19. Profiling relied on immunoSEQ multiplex PCR, and the TCRdb table lists in-frame clones only, not all of them. The table records over 95,000 clones, about 89% of them present only once. The specimen was peripheral blood. These receptors all come from a human donor with acute or convalescent COVID-19. The donor label of this sample is uncertain. CDR3s include the opening cysteine and the closing phenylalanine or tryptophan. Each record gives: clone size, V gene, D gene, J gene, CDR3 DNA, CDR3 protein. D genes are given only for firm matches. The size field is filled for only some rows; it gives once, few, many or a size class.

clone size: once; V gene: TRBV28; D gene: -; J gene: TRBJ1-2; CDR3 DNA: TGTGCCAGCAGTTTTTCCGTAGGGGGCTATGGCTACACCTTC; CDR3 protein: CASSFSVGGYGYTF
clone size: -; V gene: TRBV4-1; D gene: TRBD2; J gene: TRBJ2-1; CDR3 DNA: TGCGCCAGCACCAAACGACTAGCGGGAGGGCAGGATGAGCAGTTCTTC; CDR3 protein: CASTKRLAGGQDEQFF
clone size: -; V gene: TRBV27; D gene: -; J gene: TRBJ2-7; CDR3 DNA: TGTGCCAGCAGTACCCGGACAGCGCACTCCTACGAGCAGTACTTC; CDR3 protein: CASSTRTAHSYEQYF
clone size: -; V gene: TRBV7-3; D gene: -; J gene: TRBJ2-1; CDR3 DNA: TGTGCCAGCAGCTTCGTAGGGAGTGGTGGCTACAATGAGCAGTTCTTC; CDR3 protein: CASSFVGSGGYNEQFF
clone size: -; V gene: TRBV5-1; D gene: TRBD1; J gene: TRBJ2-7; CDR3 DNA: TGCGCCAGCAGCTTGGCAGCCGGGACAGGGTTCCCCTACGAGCAGTACTTC; CDR3 protein: CASSLAAGTGFPYEQYF
clone size: few; V gene: TRBV6-6; D gene: TRBD1; J gene: TRBJ1-2; CDR3 DNA: TGTGCCAGCAGCTTTCGAGAAGCTCTTACAGGGGATGGGGACTATGGCTACACCTTC; CDR3 protein: CASSFREALTGDGDYGYTF
clone size: few; V gene: TRBV28; D gene: TRBD1; J gene: TRBJ1-1; CDR3 DNA: TGTGCCAGCAGTTTGATACCGACAGGGGGCCTGACTGAAGCTTTCTTT; CDR3 protein: CASSLIPTGGLTEAFF
clone size: -; V gene: TRBV6-7; D gene: -; J gene: TRBJ1-1; CDR3 DNA: TGTGCCAGCAGAGTTCCAGGCATGAACACTGAAGCTTTCTTT; CDR3 protein: CASRVPGMNTEAFF
clone size: -; V gene: TRBV6-2/TRBV6-3; D gene: -; J gene: TRBJ2-1; CDR3 DNA: TGTGCCAGCAGTTGGACATGGTACAATGAGCAGTTCTTC; CDR3 protein: CASSWTWYNEQFF
clone size: -; V gene: TRBV6-5; D gene: TRBD1; J gene: TRBJ2-7; CDR3 DNA: TGTGCCAGCGAATCCGGGGACAGTGCCTACGAGCAGTACTTC; CDR3 protein: CASESGDSAYEQYF
clone size: -; V gene: TRBV27; D gene: TRBD1; J gene: TRBJ1-4; CDR3 DNA: TGTGCCAGCTATGACAGGGGGGGGGAAAAACTGTTTTTT; CDR3 protein: CASYDRGGEKLFF
clone size: -; V gene: TRBV19; D gene: -; J gene: TRBJ2-5; CDR3 DNA: TGTGCCAGTAGTATAGATTCGGGGTTGGCAGAGACCCAGTACTTC; CDR3 protein: CASSIDSGLAETQYF
clone size: -; V gene: TRBV15; D gene: -; J gene: TRBJ1-4; CDR3 DNA: TGTGCCACCAGCAGAGTCCTGTCGGTTAATGAAAAACTGTTTTTT; CDR3 protein: CATSRVLSVNEKLFF
clone size: -; V gene: TRBV19; D gene: -; J gene: TRBJ1-2; CDR3 DNA: TGTGCCACCTCAGAGGCGCCCTCATCTAACTATGGCTACACCTTC; CDR3 protein: CATSEAPSSNYGYTF
clone size: -; V gene: TRBV28; D gene: TRBD2; J gene: TRBJ2-7; CDR3 DNA: TGTGCCAGCAGTTTATTAGTAGCGGGGGGGCTAGACGAGCAGTACTTC; CDR3 protein: CASSLLVAGGLDEQYF